The present T cell receptor (beta chain) was sequenced within a study of cytomegalovirus exposure and HLA in healthy donors. Regarding the study as a whole: For most TCR beta V segments, an earlier analysis put the productive rate at about 87% or about 30% of the time. Analyses of presence/absence relied on an assumption of roughly uniform sequencing depth across donors. CMV antigen specificity was confirmed in vitro for three CMV-associated chains. Sequencing likely generated an artifact that appeared as a cluster of highly shared sequence variants.

About this clone: Its antigen is not known.

Germline V gene lookup returns CDR1 SGHKS and CDR2 YYEKEE (reference sequence). This CDR3 contains 13 residues. V lost 4 bases to trimming and J lost 3 bases, with 10 bases between them. PCR employed 60 Vbeta and 13 Jbeta primers. Produced via immunoSEQ multiplex PCR; TCRdb's table is partial and in-frame only. The sample holds around 150,000 clones, about 75% seen once. The chain combines TRBV5-5 with TRBJ1-2, with D maybe TRBD1 (5 bases). Input material: PBMCs. This TCR came from a male donor in good health and CMV-seropositive. The CDR3 sequence: CASSPSGDYGYTF. The CDR3 DNA follows: TGTGCCAGCAGCCCGTCGGGGGACTATGGCTACACCTTC.